The 5 T cell receptor beta chains below come from one sample, sequenced in a study of OX40 agonist ivuxolimab in advanced cancers. Clones were sequenced by immunoSEQ multiplex PCR, and TCRdb holds only the in-frame ones, with some missing. This sample has around 56,000 clones; about four fifths occur once, and the top ten carry over 1.3%. The source was CD4+ or CD8+ T cells sorted from blood, collected in a trial of the OX40 agonist ivuxolimab. The source of these receptors is an adult with an advanced solid tumor such as melanoma, head and neck, liver or kidney cancer.

The CDR3 DNA reads TGTGCCAGCAGCTTGATAGGGACAGGGGTTATTGGCTACACCTTC. Its translation is CASSLIGTGVIGYTF. The chain has TRBV5-6 and TRBJ1-2, with 10 bases lining up with TRBD1. The trim removed 1 base at V and 7 bases at J, leaving 7 bases unmatched. CDR3 length: 15 amino acids. Per germline, CDR1 SGHDT and CDR2 YYEEEE.

This clone appeared once. The genes are TRBV18 and TRBJ2-1; 10 bases are shared with TRBD2. The CDR3 has 22 residues. The V segment lost 2 bases and the J segment 3 bases; nucleotides outside the gene matches: 22. Germline CDR1 is KGHSH and CDR2 is LQKENI. The CDR3 coding sequence is TGTGCCAGCTCACCAACGGGGGCGGCACAGCGGGGGGGCCTTAGGTTCTACAATGAGCAGTTCTTC. The encoded protein is CASSPTGAAQRGGLRFYNEQFF.

The rearrangement links TRBV14 to TRBJ2-1; 10 bases map to TRBD2. The CDR3 spans 15 residues. Trimming took 4 bases from V and 6 from J; bases not matched to a gene: 6. From germline, CDR1 is SGHDN and CDR2 FVKESK. CDR3 protein: CASSPLAGVGNEQFF. CDR3 sequence (DNA): TGTGCCAGCAGCCCGCTAGCGGGAGTGGGCAATGAGCAGTTCTTC.

The rearrangement joins TRBV18 to TRBJ2-5, with D possibly matching TRBD2 (6 bases). Germline V gives CDR1 KGHSH, CDR2 LQKENI. V was pared by 6 bases and J by 2 bases, with 16 bases between. CDR3 length equals 15 residues. The CDR3 protein is CASSITPGGQETQYF. The CDR3 nucleotides read TGTGCCAGCTCCATTACACCCGGGGGTCAAGAGACCCAGTACTTC.

The gene calls are TRBV5-4 and TRBJ2-5; D may correspond to TRBD1 or TRBD2 (5 bases each). This CDR3 contains 13 residues. V lost 0 bases, J lost 7 bases, and 10 bases lay in between. Germline assignment: CDR1 SGHNT and CDR2 YYREEE (reference sequence). In DNA form, the CDR3 reads TGTGCCAGCAGCTTGGAGGGGACGGTGACCCAGTACTTC. This sequence encodes CASSLEGTVTQYF.